The 10 T cell receptor beta chains given below trace back to one sample, sequenced in a study of blood T cell repertoires in COVID-19. Here immunoSEQ multiplex PCR was the method, and the copy in TCRdb shows in-frame clones only, minus some. The sample has approximately 170,000 clones, 88% seen once. The sequenced sample consisted of PBMCs or T cells enriched from blood (not recorded which). The receptors were gathered from a woman aged 18-29 years who had recovered from COVID-19.

The chain has TRBV27 and TRBJ2-5, with 9 nucleotides matching TRBD2. Looked up from germline, CDR1 is MNHEY and CDR2 is SMNVEV (reference sequence). CDR3 length: 15 amino acids. V was clipped by 6 bases and J by 5 bases; unmatched bases: 10. The CDR3 DNA is TGTGCCAGCAGCCCAGGAGGGCGGGGGGGCGAGACCCAGTACTTC. It codes for CASSPGGRGGETQYF.

The gene calls are TRBV5-1 and TRBJ2-3; a weak D match, TRBD2 (5 bases). Deletions cut 0 bases from V and 3 bases from J, with 8 bases between. Looked up from germline, CDR1 is SGHRS and CDR2 is YFSETQ. The CDR3 is made up of 14 amino acids. This CDR3 reads CASSLDRGTDTQYF. CDR3 nucleotides: TGCGCCAGCAGCTTGGATCGGGGAACAGATACGCAGTATTTT.

V gene TRBV2 combines with J gene TRBJ2-1; maybe TRBD2 (5 bases). V gave up 6 bases and J gave up 4 bases, with 13 bases separating them. The CDR3 is 14 amino acids. The V gene's germline CDR1 is SNHLY and CDR2 FYNNEI. This CDR3 is CASRSSSLYNEQFF. The DNA for the CDR3 is TGTGCCAGCAGATCTAGCAGCCTGTACAATGAGCAGTTCTTC.

The rearrangement joins TRBV3-1 (or the pseudogene TRBV3-2) to TRBJ1-2; 7 nucleotides align to TRBD1. Germline values: CDR1 LGHDT, CDR2 YNNKEL (reference sequence). J lost 8 bases, V lost 2 bases, and 5 bases had no gene match. This CDR3 spans 13 amino acids. The CDR3 DNA reads TGTGCCAGCAGCCAAAGGGGGGACAGAGGCTACACCTTC. Protein product: CASSQRGDRGYTF.

The V and J genes are TRBV5-4 and TRBJ1-2, with TRBD1 matching 10 bases. J was trimmed by 7 bases and V by 4 bases; bases with no gene match: 10. The CDR3 loop spans 15 amino acids. Germline assignment: CDR1 SGHNT and CDR2 YYREEE (reference sequence). The CDR3 here is CASSTGTGELGGYTF. The CDR3, as DNA: TGTGCCAGCAGCACGGGGACAGGGGAGCTCGGTGGCTACACCTTC.

This chain links TRBV7-2 with TRBJ2-7, with 11 bases aligning to TRBD1. CDR1 SGHTA and CDR2 FQGNSA come from the germline V gene. The CDR3 is 16 residues long. V lost 5 bases and J lost 8; bases outside the gene matches: 14. In nucleotides, the CDR3 is TGTGCCAGCAGCACACAATCGGGACAGGGGGACGCAAAGCAGTACTTC. Translating it yields CASSTQSGQGDAKQYF.

The rearrangement uses TRBV28 and TRBJ1-2; 7 nucleotides agree with TRBD1. Germline V gene data show CDR1 as MDHEN and CDR2 as SYDVKM. V was clipped by 5 bases and J by 1 base; unmatched bases: 4. The CDR3 consists of 14 residues. In nucleotides, the CDR3 is TGTGCCAGCAGTCCGACAGGGTTTAACTATGGCTACACCTTC. This sequence encodes CASSPTGFNYGYTF.

The rearrangement links TRBV28 to TRBJ1-5; no reliable D call. V was shortened by 1 base and J by 6 bases, with 4 bases between the two germline ends. Germline CDR1 MDHEN, CDR2 SYDVKM. The CDR3 runs to 12 residues. The CDR3 spells CASSLSSQPQHF. The CDR3 DNA sequence: TGTGCCAGCAGTTTATCCAGTCAGCCCCAGCATTTT.

The chain has TRBV10-3 and TRBJ1-1; D is ambiguous. Germline CDR1 and CDR2: ENHRY and SYGVKD. The length of the CDR3 is 14 residues. Between the trimmed V and J ends, which lost 4 bases and 3 bases, there was a span of 12 bases. In nucleotides, the CDR3 is TGTGCCATCAGTGTCGAGAGGATTGACACTGAAGCTTTCTTT. Amino acid sequence: CAISVERIDTEAFF.

V is TRBV30 and J is TRBJ2-2; 7 nucleotides match TRBD1. Germline V gene data show CDR1 as GTSNPN and CDR2 as SVGIG (reference sequence). The length of the CDR3 is 15 residues. The CDR3 DNA sequence: TGTGGAGTGGGGGATTGGCAGGGGGTCGCCGGGGAGCTGTTTTTT. It is translated as CGVGDWQGVAGELFF.